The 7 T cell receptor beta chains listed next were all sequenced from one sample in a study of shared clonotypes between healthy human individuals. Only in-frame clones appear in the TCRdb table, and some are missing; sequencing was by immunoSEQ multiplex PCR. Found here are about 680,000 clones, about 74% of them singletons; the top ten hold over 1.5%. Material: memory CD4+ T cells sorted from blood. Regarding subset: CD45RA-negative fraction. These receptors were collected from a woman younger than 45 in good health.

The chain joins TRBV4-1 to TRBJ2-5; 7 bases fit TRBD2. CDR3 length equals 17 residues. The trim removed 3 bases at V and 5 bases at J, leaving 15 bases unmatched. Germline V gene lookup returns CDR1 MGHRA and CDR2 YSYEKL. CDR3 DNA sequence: TGCGCCAGCAGCCATGACCTTGGGGGGACTACCCTGGAGACCCAGTACTTC. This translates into CASSHDLGGTTLETQYF.

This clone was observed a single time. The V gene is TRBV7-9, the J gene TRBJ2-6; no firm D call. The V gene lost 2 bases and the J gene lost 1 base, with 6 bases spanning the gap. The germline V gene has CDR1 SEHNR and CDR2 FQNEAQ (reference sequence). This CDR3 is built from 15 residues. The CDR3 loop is CASSLSASGANVLTF. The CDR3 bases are TGTGCCAGCAGCTTATCAGCATCTGGGGCCAACGTCCTGACTTTC. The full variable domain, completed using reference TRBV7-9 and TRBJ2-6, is DTGVSQNPRHKITKRGQNVTFRCDPISEHNRLYWYRQTLGQGPEFLTYFQNEAQLEKSRLLSDRFSAERPKGSFSTLEIQRTEQGDSAMYLCASSLSASGANVLTFGAGSRLTVL.

The CDR3 loop reads CATSWSGIYNEQFF. For the CDR3, the DNA is TGTGCCACCAGCTGGAGCGGAATCTACAATGAGCAGTTCTTC. The chain links TRBV15 to TRBJ2-1, with D perhaps matching TRBD2 (5 bases). Germline assignment: CDR1 LNHNV and CDR2 YYDKDF (reference sequence). The CDR3 totals 14 residues. Trimming took 5 bases from V and 3 from J, leaving 11 bases between them.

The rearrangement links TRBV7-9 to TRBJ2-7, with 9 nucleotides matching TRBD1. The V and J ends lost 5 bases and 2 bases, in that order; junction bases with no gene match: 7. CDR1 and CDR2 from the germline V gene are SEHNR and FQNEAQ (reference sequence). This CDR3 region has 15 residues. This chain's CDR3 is CASSRGQGRTYEQYF. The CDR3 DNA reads TGTGCCAGCAGCCGAGGACAGGGGAGAACCTACGAGCAGTACTTC.

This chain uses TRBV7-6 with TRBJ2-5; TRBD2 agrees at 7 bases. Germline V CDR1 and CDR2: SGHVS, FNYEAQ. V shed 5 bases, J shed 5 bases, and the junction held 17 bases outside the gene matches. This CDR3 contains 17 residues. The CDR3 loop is CASSDYRMGGLVETQYF. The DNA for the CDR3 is TGTGCCAGCAGCGACTACCGAATGGGAGGGCTGGTGGAGACCCAGTACTTC. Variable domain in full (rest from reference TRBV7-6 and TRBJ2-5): GAGVSQSPRYKVTKRGQDVALRCDPISGHVSLYWYRQALGQGPEFLTYFNYEAQQDKSGLPNDRFSAERPEGSISTLTIQRTEQRDSAMYRCASSDYRMGGLVETQYFGPGTRLLVL.

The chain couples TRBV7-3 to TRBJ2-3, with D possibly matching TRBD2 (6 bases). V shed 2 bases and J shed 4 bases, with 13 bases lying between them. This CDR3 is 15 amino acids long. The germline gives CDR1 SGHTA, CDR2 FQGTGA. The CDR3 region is CASSLGGDVADTQYF. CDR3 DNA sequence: TGTGCCAGCAGCTTAGGAGGGGACGTTGCAGATACGCAGTATTTT.

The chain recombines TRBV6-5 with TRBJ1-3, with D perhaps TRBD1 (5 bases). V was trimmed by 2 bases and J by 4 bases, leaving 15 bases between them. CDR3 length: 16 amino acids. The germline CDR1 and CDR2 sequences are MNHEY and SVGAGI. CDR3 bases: TGTGCCAGCAGTTACCGATCAGGGTACGGCGGAAACACCATATATTTT. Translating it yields CASSYRSGYGGNTIYF.